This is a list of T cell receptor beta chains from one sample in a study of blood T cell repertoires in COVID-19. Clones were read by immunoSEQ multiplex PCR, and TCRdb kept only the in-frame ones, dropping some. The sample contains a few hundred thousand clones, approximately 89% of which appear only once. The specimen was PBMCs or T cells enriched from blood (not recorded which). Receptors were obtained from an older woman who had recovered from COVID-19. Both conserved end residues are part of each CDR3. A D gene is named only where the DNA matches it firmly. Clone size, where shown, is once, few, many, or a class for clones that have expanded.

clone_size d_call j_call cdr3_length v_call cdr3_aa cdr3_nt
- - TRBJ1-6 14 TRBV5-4 CASSLDQGNSPLHF TGTGCCAGCAGCTTGGATCAGGGTAATTCACCCCTCCACTTT
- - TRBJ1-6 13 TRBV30 CAWMNRVGAPLHF TGTGCCTGGATGAACAGGGTTGGTGCACCCCTCCACTTT
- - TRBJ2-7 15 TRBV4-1 CASSQGRAGTYEQYF TGCGCCAGCAGCCAAGGGCGGGCGGGCACCTACGAGCAGTACTTC
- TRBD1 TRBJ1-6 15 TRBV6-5 CASSYQGQHNSPLHF TGTGCCAGCAGTTACCAGGGACAGCATAATTCACCCCTCCACTTT
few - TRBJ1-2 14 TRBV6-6 CASSWGTPRDGYTF TGTGCCAGCAGTTGGGGGACACCGAGGGATGGCTACACCTTC
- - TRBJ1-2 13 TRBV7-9 CASSLGGQRGYTF TGTGCCAGCAGCTTAGGAGGCCAGCGTGGCTACACCTTC
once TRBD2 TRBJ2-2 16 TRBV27 CASSLEAGGRAGELFF TGTGCCAGCAGTTTAGAGGCGGGAGGACGCGCCGGGGAGCTGTTTTTT
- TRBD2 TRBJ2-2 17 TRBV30 CAWTPLRGGASSGELFF TGTGCCTGGACCCCCTTGCGCGGGGGGGCGTCTTCCGGGGAGCTGTTTTTT
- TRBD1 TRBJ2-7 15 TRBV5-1 CASSWTGVLSDEQYF TGCGCCAGCAGCTGGACAGGGGTCCTCAGTGACGAGCAGTACTTC
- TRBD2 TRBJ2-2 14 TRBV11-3 CASAASGSNGELFF TGTGCCAGCGCGGCTAGCGGGAGTAACGGGGAGCTGTTTTTT
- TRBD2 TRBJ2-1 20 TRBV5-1 CASRPRGLAGAASSYNEQFF TGCGCCAGCAGGCCCAGGGGACTAGCGGGGGCCGCGAGCTCCTACAATGAGCAGTTCTTC
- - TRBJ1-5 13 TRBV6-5 CASSSNGMEPQHF TGTGCCAGCAGCTCCAACGGGATGGAGCCCCAGCATTTT
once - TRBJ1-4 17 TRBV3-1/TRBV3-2 CASSQDPGVATNEKLFF TGTGCCAGCAGCCAAGATCCTGGAGTTGCAACTAATGAAAAACTGTTTTTT
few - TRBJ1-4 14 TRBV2 CASSSTGINEKLFF TGTGCCAGCAGTTCGACAGGAATAAATGAAAAACTGTTTTTT
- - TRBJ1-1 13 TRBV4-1 CASSGQTNTEAFF TGCGCCAGCAGTGGACAGACTAACACTGAAGCTTTCTTT
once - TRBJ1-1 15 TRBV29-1 CSVRDSLLLHTEAFF TGCAGCGTACGGGATTCCCTTCTATTGCACACTGAAGCTTTCTTT
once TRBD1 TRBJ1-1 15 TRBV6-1 CASSELGQGLVEAFF TGTGCCAGCAGTGAATTGGGACAGGGGCTGGTTGAAGCTTTCTTT
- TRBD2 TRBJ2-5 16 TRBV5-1 CASSFLAGGYQETQYF TGCGCCAGCAGCTTTCTAGCGGGGGGGTACCAAGAGACCCAGTACTTC
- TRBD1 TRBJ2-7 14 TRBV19 CASRSPGGSYEQYF TGTGCCAGTAGGAGCCCAGGGGGCTCTTACGAGCAGTACTTC
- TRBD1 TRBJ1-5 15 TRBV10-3 CAISFGTGPDQPQHF TGTGCCATCAGTTTCGGGACAGGGCCTGATCAGCCCCAGCATTTT
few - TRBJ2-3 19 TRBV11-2 CASSFRAPAGNSRTDTQYF TGTGCCAGCAGCTTTCGGGCCCCCGCCGGGAACTCTCGAACAGATACGCAGTATTTT
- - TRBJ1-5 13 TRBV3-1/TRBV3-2 CASSQVGGQPQHF TGTGCCAGCAGCCAAGTCGGAGGTCAGCCCCAGCATTTT
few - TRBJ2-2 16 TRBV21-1 CASSSRLAGNTGELFF TGTGCCAGCAGCTCACGACTAGCGGGGAACACCGGGGAGCTGTTTTTT
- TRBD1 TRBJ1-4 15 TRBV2 CASRETTGTNEKLFF TGTGCCAGCAGGGAGACGACAGGGACTAATGAAAAACTGTTTTTT
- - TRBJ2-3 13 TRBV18 CASSPPGADTQYF TGTGCCAGCTCACCCCCAGGGGCAGATACGCAGTATTTT
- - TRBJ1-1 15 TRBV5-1 CASSSTQMKTGEAFF TGCGCCAGCAGCTCAACCCAGATGAAGACAGGTGAAGCTTTCTTT
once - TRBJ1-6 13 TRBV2 CASKSGENSPLHF TGTGCCAGCAAGTCAGGGGAGAATTCACCCCTCCACTTT
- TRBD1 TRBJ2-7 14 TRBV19 CASSGQGYPYEQYF TGTGCCAGTAGTGGACAGGGTTATCCCTACGAGCAGTACTTC
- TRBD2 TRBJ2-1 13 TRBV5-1 CATREGSYNEQFF TGCGCCACCAGGGAGGGCTCCTACAATGAGCAGTTCTTC
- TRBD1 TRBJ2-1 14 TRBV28 CASTQGQGWNEQFF TGTGCCAGCACGCAGGGACAGGGGTGGAATGAGCAGTTCTTC
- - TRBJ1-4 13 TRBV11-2 CASSWTASEKLFF TGTGCCAGCAGCTGGACAGCAAGTGAAAAACTGTTTTTT
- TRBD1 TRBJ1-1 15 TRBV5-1 CASSLQGGRNTEAFF TGCGCCAGCAGCTTACAGGGGGGCCGGAACACTGAAGCTTTCTTT
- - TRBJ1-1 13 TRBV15 CATPQGLNTEAFF TGTGCCACCCCCCAGGGCTTGAACACTGAAGCTTTCTTT
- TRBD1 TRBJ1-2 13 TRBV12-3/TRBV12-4 CASSLGTVYGYTF TGTGCCAGCAGCCTCGGGACAGTCTATGGCTACACCTTC
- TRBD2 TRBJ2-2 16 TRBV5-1 CASSWGLAGGTGELFF TGCGCCAGCAGCTGGGGACTAGCGGGAGGAACCGGGGAGCTGTTTTTT
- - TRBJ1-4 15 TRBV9 CASSVAQGGGEKLFF TGTGCCAGCAGCGTAGCACAGGGAGGGGGTGAAAAACTGTTTTTT
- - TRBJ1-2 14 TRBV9 CASSVVTGESGYTF TGTGCCAGCAGCGTAGTTACCGGGGAATCAGGCTACACCTTC
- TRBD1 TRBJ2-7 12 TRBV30 CAWSLGGQEQYF TGTGCCTGGAGCCTAGGGGGCCAAGAGCAGTACTTC
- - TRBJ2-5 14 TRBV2 CASSEWEVPPLPYF TGTGCCAGCAGTGAATGGGAGGTCCCCCCACTACCGTACTTC
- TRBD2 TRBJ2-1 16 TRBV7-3 CASSLKASGRASEQFF TGTGCCAGCAGCTTAAAAGCTAGCGGGAGGGCCTCTGAGCAGTTCTTC
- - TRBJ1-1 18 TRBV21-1 CASSKVARGRKRNTEAFF TGTGCCAGCAGCAAAGTGGCGAGAGGGCGGAAGAGGAACACTGAAGCTTTCTTT
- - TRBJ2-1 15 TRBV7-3 CASSLLGGSYNEQFF TGTGCCAGCAGCTTACTAGGTGGGTCCTACAATGAGCAGTTCTTC
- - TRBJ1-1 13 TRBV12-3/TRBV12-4 CASSLRGNTEAFF TGTGCCAGCAGTTTACGGGGGAACACTGAAGCTTTCTTT
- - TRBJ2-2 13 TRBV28 CASSFRLAGELFF TGTGCCAGCAGTTTTCGGTTGGCCGGGGAGCTGTTTTTT
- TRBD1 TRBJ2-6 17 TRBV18 CASSLDRGTSGANVLTF TGTGCCAGCTCCCTGGACAGGGGGACTTCTGGGGCCAACGTCCTGACTTTC
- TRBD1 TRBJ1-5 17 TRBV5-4 CARPNTQGQGINQPQHF TGTGCCAGACCGAACACCCAGGGACAGGGTATCAATCAGCCCCAGCATTTT
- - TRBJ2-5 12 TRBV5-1 CASSLRQETQYF TGCGCCAGCAGCTTGCGTCAAGAGACCCAGTACTTC
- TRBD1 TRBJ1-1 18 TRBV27 CASSTTPPGGGTNTEAFF TGTGCCAGCAGTACTACCCCCCCGGGAGGGGGCACTAACACTGAAGCTTTCTTT
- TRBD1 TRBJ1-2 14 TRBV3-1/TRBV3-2 CASSLLTGGYGYTF TGTGCCAGCAGCCTACTTACAGGGGGCTATGGCTACACCTTC
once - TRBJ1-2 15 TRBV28 CASRGLQVLNYGYTF TGTGCCAGCAGGGGGCTGCAGGTGCTAAACTATGGCTACACCTTC
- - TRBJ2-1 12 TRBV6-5 CASRGGDNEQFF TGTGCCAGCAGGGGAGGAGACAATGAGCAGTTCTTC
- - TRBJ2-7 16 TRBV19 CASSPQGGTLPYEQYF TGTGCCAGTAGTCCTCAAGGGGGTACCCTACCCTACGAGCAGTACTTC
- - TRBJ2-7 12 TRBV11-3 CASSLTSSEQYF TGTGCCAGCAGTCTGACTAGTTCCGAGCAGTACTTC
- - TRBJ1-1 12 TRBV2 CASTGDRTEAFF TGTGCCAGCACCGGGGATAGGACTGAAGCTTTCTTT
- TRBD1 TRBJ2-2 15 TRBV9 CASSVRDSPVGELFF TGTGCCAGCAGCGTAAGGGACAGTCCAGTTGGGGAGCTGTTTTTT
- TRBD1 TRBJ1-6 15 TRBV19 CASSTGQGFNSPLHF TGTGCCAGTAGTACTGGACAGGGCTTTAATTCACCCCTCCACTTT